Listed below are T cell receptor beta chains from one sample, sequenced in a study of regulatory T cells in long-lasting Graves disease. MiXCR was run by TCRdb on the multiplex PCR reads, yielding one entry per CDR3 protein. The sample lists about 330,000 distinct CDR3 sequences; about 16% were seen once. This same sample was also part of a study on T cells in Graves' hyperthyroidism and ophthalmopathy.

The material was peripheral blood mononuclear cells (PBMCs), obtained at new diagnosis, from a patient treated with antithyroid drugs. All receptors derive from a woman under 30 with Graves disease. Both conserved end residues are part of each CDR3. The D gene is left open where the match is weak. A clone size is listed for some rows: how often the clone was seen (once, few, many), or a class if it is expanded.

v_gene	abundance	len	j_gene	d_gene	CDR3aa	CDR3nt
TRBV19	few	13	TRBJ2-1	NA	CASTFQGSHEQFF	TGTGCCAGTACCTTCCAGGGATCGCATGAGCAGTTCTTC
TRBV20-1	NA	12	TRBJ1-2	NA	CSCPHQTYGYTF	TGCAGTTGCCCCCATCAGACTTATGGCTACACCTTC
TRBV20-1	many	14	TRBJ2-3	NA	CSARVGPRRDTQYF	TGCAGTGCTAGAGTAGGACCCCGGAGGGATACGCAGTATTTT
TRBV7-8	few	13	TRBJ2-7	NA	CASSFDSAYEQYF	TGTGCCAGCAGCTTTGACTCAGCCTACGAGCAGTACTTC
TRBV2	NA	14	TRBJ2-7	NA	CASKGGGAVNEQYF	TGTGCCAGCAAGGGTGGGGGCGCGGTGAACGAGCAGTACTTC
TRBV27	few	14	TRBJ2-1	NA	CASSLGYLSNEQFF	TGTGCCAGCAGTTTGGGATACCTTAGCAATGAGCAGTTCTTC
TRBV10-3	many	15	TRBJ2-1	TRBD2	CAISGLAGGPDEQFF	TGTGCCATCAGTGGTCTGGCGGGGGGACCGGATGAGCAGTTCTTC
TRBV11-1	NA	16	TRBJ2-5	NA	CASSLAGGRGEETQYF	TGTGCCAGCAGCTTAGCGGGAGGCAGGGGAGAAGAGACCCAGTACTTC
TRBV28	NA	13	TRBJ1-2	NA	CASSLQTVYGYTF	TGTGCCAGCAGTTTACAGACAGTATATGGCTACACCTTC
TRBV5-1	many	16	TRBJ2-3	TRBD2	CASSLGPSGGSRAQYF	TGCGCCAGCAGCTTGGGTCCTAGCGGGGGTTCGAGGGCGCAGTATTTT
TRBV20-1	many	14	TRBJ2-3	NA	CSARDSGTTDTQYF	TGCAGTGCTAGAGATTCCGGTACCACAGATACGCAGTATTTT
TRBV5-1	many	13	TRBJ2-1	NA	CASSLVLNNEQFF	TGCGCCAGCAGCTTGGTACTCAACAATGAGCAGTTCTTC
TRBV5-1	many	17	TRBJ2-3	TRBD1	CASSLGDRGRGTDTQYF	TGTGCCAGCAGCTTGGGGGACAGGGGGCGCGGCACAGATACGCAGTATTTT
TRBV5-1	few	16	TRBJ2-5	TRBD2	CASSEIKTGTRETQYF	TGCGCCAGCAGCGAAATCAAAACCGGGACTAGGGAGACCCAGTACTTC
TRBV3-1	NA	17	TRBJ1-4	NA	CASSLTSRGRRPENLFF	TGTGCCAGCAGCCTGACCTCCCGGGGTAGACGTCCGGAAAATCTGTTTTTT
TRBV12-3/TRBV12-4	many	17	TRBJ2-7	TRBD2	CASSFTSGIASPYEQYF	TGTGCCAGCAGTTTTACTAGCGGGATCGCTTCCCCTTACGAGCAGTACTTC
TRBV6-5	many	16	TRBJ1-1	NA	CASSYSVAWPDTEAFF	TGTGCCAGCAGTTACTCTGTGGCATGGCCGGACACTGAAGCTTTCTTT